The table lists the clone carrying this T cell receptor (beta chain) with a few counts. The treatment: oral pan-JAK inhibitor, 5-10 mg twice daily. This sample stems from a study of CD8+ T cells in alopecia areata. For the study at large: The share of scalp area affected provided the severity score for treated patients.

Following RNA extraction, reverse transcription yielded cDNA that acted as the sequencing template. Generated by immunoSEQ multiplex PCR, the TCRdb table keeps only in-frame clones and is missing some. The sample includes about 200,000 clones, 58% of them seen just once. With V trimmed by 6 bases and J by 3 bases, 6 bases remained unmatched. Looked up from germline, CDR1 is SNHLY and CDR2 is FYNNEI. The CDR3 is 14 residues long. The sequence was collected from a human donor with alopecia areata. The chain has TRBV2 and TRBJ1-1, with 8 bases fitting TRBD1. Sequencing was performed on CD4+ T cells sorted from blood, taken at week 24, from a patient treated with tofacitinib. In nucleotides, the CDR3 is TGTGCCAGCAGCATGACAGGGGAGGACACTGAAGCTTTCTTT. Amino acids: CASSMTGEDTEAFF.